Below, 32 T cell receptor beta chains from the same sample are listed, as sequenced in a study of T cell changes during pregnancy in multiple sclerosis. Generated by immunoSEQ multiplex PCR, the TCRdb table keeps only in-frame clones and is missing some. The sample contains some 60,000 clones, around 93% of which appear only once. The sequences come from peripheral blood, collected after pregnancy. The receptors were sampled from a female donor with multiple sclerosis, enrolled in a pregnancy study.

A remark on this clone: Other DNA sequences from this sample encode an identical CDR3 as well. This chain links TRBV19 with TRBJ2-5; tentative D call: TRBD1 (6 bases). The length of the CDR3 is 13 residues. Germline V gives CDR1 LNHDA, CDR2 SQIVND (reference sequence). V dropped 9 bases and J dropped 2 bases, with 13 bases sitting between them. CDR3 amino acids: CASSRGVQETQYF. DNA for the CDR3: TGTGCCAGCAGCAGGGGTGTACAAGAGACCCAGTACTTC.

The chain joins TRBV18 to TRBJ2-3; tentative D call: TRBD2 (5 bases). CDR1 is KGHSH and CDR2 is LQKENI in the germline V gene. This CDR3 is built from 17 residues. Trimming stripped 5 bases from V and 0 bases from J, with 18 bases between. CDR3 residues: CASSELPPAASTDTQYF. The CDR3 coding sequence is TGTGCCAGCTCAGAACTCCCCCCAGCGGCGAGCACAGATACGCAGTATTTT.

The rearrangement joins TRBV4-2 to TRBJ2-7; possibly TRBD2 for D (5 bases). The V gene's germline CDR1 is LGHNA and CDR2 YNFKEQ. This CDR3 contains 14 residues. With 1 base removed from V and 4 bases from J, the gap between germline ends came to 11 bases. This chain's CDR3 is CASSQGTGEYEQYF. The CDR3 DNA sequence: TGTGCCAGCAGCCAAGGGACTGGGGAGTACGAGCAGTACTTC.

CDR3 bases: TGTGCCAGCAGCATTTCGGGACAGACAAATGAAAAACTGTTTTTT. It specifies CASSISGQTNEKLFF. The chain carries TRBV5-4 and TRBJ1-4; 7 bases are shared with TRBD1. The CDR3 is made up of 15 amino acids. V dropped 4 bases and J dropped 5; count of bases not matched to a gene: 8. Germline values: CDR1 SGHNT, CDR2 YYREEE (reference sequence).

The J gene is TRBJ2-2, the V gene TRBV25-1; D possibly corresponds to TRBD2 (6 bases). Germline CDR1 and CDR2: MGHDK and SYGVNS. Between the trimmed V and J ends, which lost 1 base and 6 bases, there was a span of 15 bases. The CDR3 spans 16 residues. The DNA of the CDR3 is TGTGCCAGCAGTGAATGGGTAGGGACTCGGGCCGGGGAGCTGTTTTTT. Its protein is CASSEWVGTRAGELFF.

The V and J genes are TRBV15 and TRBJ1-5; D uncertain. CDR1 LNHNV and CDR2 YYDKDF come from the germline V gene (reference sequence). Trimming took 2 bases from V and 4 from J, leaving 9 bases between them. This CDR3 is 14 amino acids long. CDR3 in DNA: TGTGCCACCAGCAGATCTTCAGGAAATCAGCCCCAGCATTTT. As protein: CATSRSSGNQPQHF.

This clone was detected only once. The chain uses TRBV25-1 and TRBJ2-5; weak D call: TRBD2 (6 bases). Trimming cost V 1 base and J 4 bases, with 7 bases left between them. The germline V gene has CDR1 MGHDK and CDR2 SYGVNS. The CDR3 runs 13 residues. The CDR3 loop reads CASSESGGETQYF. CDR3 in DNA: TGTGCCAGCAGTGAATCCGGGGGAGAGACCCAGTACTTC.

V usage is TRBV6-6 and J usage is TRBJ1-1; D gene unclear. V lost 4 bases and J 1 base, leaving 10 bases between the germline ends. The CDR3 is made up of 14 amino acids. Germline V gene lookup returns CDR1 MNHNY and CDR2 SVGAGI (reference sequence). For the CDR3, the DNA is TGTGCCAGCAGTTTCGGGAGGCCGAACACTGAAGCTTTCTTT. Its translation is CASSFGRPNTEAFF.

J is TRBJ2-1 and V is TRBV7-9, with TRBD2 matching over 10 bases. From germline, CDR1 is SEHNR and CDR2 FQNEAQ (reference sequence). The CDR3 totals 15 residues. The V gene end was trimmed by 5 bases and the J gene end by 3 bases; junction bases not matched to a gene: 4. This CDR3 reads CASSRAGGDYNEQFF. The CDR3 region has the DNA TGTGCCAGCAGCCGAGCGGGAGGGGACTACAATGAGCAGTTCTTC.

CDR3 coding DNA: TGTGCCAGCACCGGGACAGGGAACTCTGGGGCCAACGTCCTGACTTTC. Protein sequence: CASTGTGNSGANVLTF. V and J are TRBV25-1 and TRBJ2-6; 9 bases agree with TRBD1. Losses at the gene ends were 7 bases for V and 0 bases for J; bases not matched to a gene: 4. This CDR3 region has 16 residues. Germline lookup yields CDR1 MGHDK and CDR2 SYGVNS.

This clone was observed a single time. The chain employs TRBV28 and TRBJ2-5, with 12 bases identical to TRBD2. CDR1 and CDR2 from the germline V gene are MDHEN and SYDVKM. Germline trimming cut 5 bases from V and 5 bases from J; bases unmatched to any gene: 15. The CDR3 sequence is 18 residues long. The CDR3 loop is CASSLRTSGEASIETQYF. In DNA form, the CDR3 reads TGTGCCAGCAGTCTCCGGACTAGCGGGGAGGCTTCCATTGAGACCCAGTACTTC.

V gene TRBV19 combines with J gene TRBJ2-1; 9 positions agree with TRBD2. Germline CDR1 is LNHDA and CDR2 is SQIVND (reference sequence). This CDR3 spans 18 amino acids. V gave up 10 bases and J gave up 4 bases; unmatched junction bases: 20. The CDR3 DNA reads TGTGCCACCCATTCGGACAGGCGTGGTCTAGCGGGGTACAATGAGCAGTTCTTC. As protein: CATHSDRRGLAGYNEQFF.

The chain couples TRBV30 to TRBJ1-4; 9 bases map to TRBD1. Trimming took 0 bases from V and 8 from J; bases not matched to a gene: 4. Germline CDR1 reads GTSNPN; CDR2 reads SVGIG (reference sequence). This CDR3 is 14 amino acids long. CDR3 in DNA: TGTGCCTGGAGTGTAGGGACAGGGTACGAAAAACTGTTTTTT. Translated: CAWSVGTGYEKLFF.

The rearrangement links TRBV7-9 to TRBJ2-3, with D perhaps matching TRBD1 (6 bases). The length of the CDR3 is 14 residues. V lost 5 bases and J lost 2, with 11 bases in between. The germline V gene has CDR1 SEHNR and CDR2 FQNEAQ (reference sequence). The CDR3 sequence is CASSPGQYTDTQYF. The CDR3 region has the DNA TGTGCCAGCAGCCCAGGACAGTACACAGATACGCAGTATTTT.

The J gene is TRBJ2-5, the V gene TRBV12-5; 10 bases are shared with TRBD2. There are 17 residues in the CDR3. The J segment lost 2 bases and the V segment lost 0 bases, leaving 6 bases of the junction unmatched. In germline, CDR1 is LGHNT, CDR2 FRNRAP. CDR3 sequence: CASGLVSPLAGQETQYF. In DNA form, the CDR3 reads TGTGCTAGTGGTTTGGTATCCCCACTAGCGGGACAAGAGACCCAGTACTTC. The complete variable domain, with remaining parts taken from reference TRBV12-5 and TRBJ2-5, reads DARVTQTPRHKVTEMGQEVTMRCQPILGHNTVFWYRQTMMQGLELLAYFRNRAPLDDSGMPKDRFSAEMPDATLATLKIQPSEPRDSAVYFCASGLVSPLAGQETQYFGPGTRLLVL.

The chain carries TRBV29-1 and TRBJ2-7, with a weak D call TRBD2 (6 bases). Per the germline V gene, CDR1 is SQVTM and CDR2 is ANQGSEA. This CDR3 comprises 13 residues. V was clipped by 6 bases and J by 0 bases, with 12 bases between them. The CDR3 loop is CSVGRVGSYEQYF. As DNA, the CDR3 is TGCAGCGTCGGGAGAGTTGGCTCCTACGAGCAGTACTTC.

The chain employs TRBV5-4 and TRBJ1-2; D gene ambiguous. The CDR3 runs 16 residues. The germline V and J ends were trimmed by 0 bases and 2 bases, with 14 bases remaining between them. Germline CDR1 and CDR2: SGHNT and YYREEE (reference sequence). CDR3 sequence reads: CASSLAFDTTNYGYTF. The CDR3 coding sequence is TGTGCCAGCAGCTTGGCCTTCGACACAACAAACTATGGCTACACCTTC.

The chain uses TRBV18 and TRBJ1-2; no definite D call. With 0 bases removed from V and 0 bases from J, the gap between germline ends came to 11 bases. The germline CDR1 and CDR2 sequences are KGHSH and LQKENI. The CDR3 extends over 16 amino acids. The CDR3 loop is CASSPPEREANYGYTF. CDR3 in DNA: TGTGCCAGCTCACCACCCGAACGGGAAGCTAACTATGGCTACACCTTC.

The CDR3 loop is CASSPTYLAGVTDTQYF. CDR3 nucleotides: TGTGCCAGCAGCCCCACCTATCTAGCGGGAGTTACAGATACGCAGTATTTT. This chain connects TRBV9 to TRBJ2-3, with 10 bases aligning to TRBD2. Per germline, CDR1 SGDLS and CDR2 YYNGEE. This CDR3 spans 17 amino acids. V lost 4 bases and J lost 3; bases outside the gene matches: 11. Drawing the rest from reference TRBV9 and TRBJ2-3, the complete variable domain is DSGVTQTPKHLITATGQRVTLRCSPRSGDLSVYWYQQSLDQGLQFLIQYYNGEERAKGNILERFSAQQFPDLHSELNLSSLELGDSALYFCASSPTYLAGVTDTQYFGPGTRLTVL.

The CDR3 sequence: CASSFRDYNEQFF. CDR3 nucleotides: TGTGCCAGCAGTTTTCGGGACTACAATGAGCAGTTCTTC. The J gene is TRBJ2-1, the V gene TRBV28; maybe TRBD2 (5 bases). The CDR3 is 13 residues long. V lost 3 bases and J 3 bases, leaving 6 bases between the germline ends. Looked up from germline, CDR1 is MDHEN and CDR2 is SYDVKM.

J is TRBJ2-1 and V is TRBV5-4; D uncertain. V was shortened by 4 bases and J by 7 bases, with 9 bases between the two germline ends. The germline V gene encodes CDR1 SGHNT and CDR2 YYREEE (reference sequence). The CDR3 has 12 amino acids. This CDR3 is CASSPSRNEQFF. CDR3 in DNA: TGTGCCAGCAGCCCGAGTCGTAATGAGCAGTTCTTC.

This clone was counted a single time. The CDR3 spells CASSPTWKGGHQETQYF. In DNA form, the CDR3 reads TGTGCCAGCAGCCCTACATGGAAGGGAGGACACCAAGAGACCCAGTACTTC. V usage is TRBV11-2 and J usage is TRBJ2-5, with D possibly being TRBD2 (6 bases). Germline V gene data show CDR1 as SGHAT and CDR2 as FQNNGV. There are 17 residues in the CDR3. V lost 5 bases and J 0 bases, leaving 19 bases between the germline ends.

The genes are TRBV30 and TRBJ2-2; the D is unclear. The CDR3 is 14 residues long. Germline-derived CDR1 and CDR2 are GTSNPN and SVGIG (reference sequence). With 0 bases removed from V and 6 bases from J, the gap between germline ends came to 11 bases. The DNA for the CDR3 is TGTGCCTGGAGTGTGGTTGGCTCCTCCGGGGAGCTGTTTTTT. As protein: CAWSVVGSSGELFF.

The rearrangement uses TRBV29-1 and TRBJ2-1, with TRBD1 matching 9 bases. Per the germline V gene, CDR1 is SQVTM and CDR2 is ANQGSEA. V was pared by 5 bases and J by 14 bases, with 4 bases of the junction left unmatched. The CDR3 covers 10 residues. For the CDR3, the DNA is TGCAGCGTTTCCGACAGGGGGGAGTTCTTC. Translating it yields CSVSDRGEFF.

The chain has TRBV7-2 and TRBJ2-4, with 11 nucleotides matching TRBD2. Germline CDR1 is SGHTA and CDR2 is FQGNSA. This CDR3 is built from 19 residues. V gave up 5 bases and J gave up 0 bases; unmatched junction bases: 12. CDR3 in amino acids: CASSPNGLAGGLAKNIQYF. DNA for the CDR3: TGTGCCAGCAGCCCCAATGGACTAGCGGGCGGGCTAGCCAAAAACATTCAGTACTTC.

The chain is built from TRBV11-2 and TRBJ2-3; 12 positions agree with TRBD2. Germline CDR1 reads SGHAT; CDR2 reads FQNNGV. V dropped 1 base and J dropped 4; count of bases not matched to a gene: 3. This CDR3 spans 16 amino acids. CDR3 residues: CASSLVLAGGPDTQYF. The CDR3 DNA reads TGTGCCAGCAGCTTAGTCCTAGCGGGAGGGCCAGATACGCAGTATTTT.

The genes are TRBV4-3 and TRBJ2-7, with TRBD1 identical over 7 bases. Germline CDR1 and CDR2: LGHNA and YSLEER. With V trimmed by 0 bases and J by 2 bases, 10 bases remained unmatched. CDR3 size: 17 residues. The CDR3 spells CASSQDLLTGATYEQYF. CDR3 coding DNA: TGCGCCAGCAGCCAAGATTTATTAACAGGGGCCACCTACGAGCAGTACTTC.

V is TRBV29-1 and J is TRBJ2-7, with TRBD1 identical over 7 bases. There are 13 residues in the CDR3. V trimming: 4 bases; J trimming: 2 bases; junction bases outside the gene matches: 5. The germline V gene encodes CDR1 SQVTM and CDR2 ANQGSEA. CDR3 region: CSVAGQRPYEQYF. CDR3 in DNA: TGCAGCGTTGCGGGACAGAGACCCTACGAGCAGTACTTC.

V is TRBV4-1 and J is TRBJ2-2; D perhaps matches TRBD2 (5 bases). CDR1 and CDR2 from the germline V gene are MGHRA and YSYEKL. V lost 0 bases to trimming and J lost 2 bases, with 10 bases between them. CDR3 length equals 16 residues. This chain's CDR3 is CASSQERAINTGELFF. The CDR3 DNA is TGCGCCAGCAGCCAAGAGCGGGCCATCAACACCGGGGAGCTGTTTTTT.

The rearrangement uses TRBV28 and TRBJ1-2; 8 bases match TRBD1. Per the germline V gene, CDR1 is MDHEN and CDR2 is SYDVKM. CDR3 length equals 12 residues. The trim removed 7 bases at V and 8 bases at J, leaving 6 bases unmatched. DNA of the CDR3: TGTGCCAGCATTGACAGGGGCAAAGGCTACACCTTC. Its protein is CASIDRGKGYTF.

The rearrangement joins TRBV13 to TRBJ2-1, with D possibly TRBD1 on 8 matching bases. The V end lost 5 bases, the J end lost 9 bases, and 23 bases lay between the germline ends. The CDR3 is 16 amino acids. Germline CDR1 PRHDT, CDR2 FYEKMQ (reference sequence). The CDR3 here is CASSTGGGVLPREQFF. The CDR3 nucleotides read TGTGCCAGCAGCACAGGGGGGGGAGTATTACCTCGTGAGCAGTTCTTC.

This chain links TRBV5-8 with TRBJ2-1; D may be TRBD1 (5 bases). This CDR3 has 15 residues. V was trimmed by 1 base and J by 9 bases, leaving 17 bases between them. Germline assignment: CDR1 SGHTS and CDR2 YDEGEE. The CDR3 sequence: CASSLIGVSRGEQFF. CDR3 nucleotides: TGTGCCAGCAGCTTGATAGGGGTCAGCCGTGGTGAGCAGTTCTTC. Looking up the rest from reference TRBV5-8 and TRBJ2-1 gives the full variable domain: EAGVTQSPTHLIKTRGQQATLRCSPISGHTSVYWYQQALGLGLQFLLWYDEGEERNRGNFPPRFSGRQFPNYSSELNVNALELEDSALYLCASSLIGVSRGEQFFGPGTRLTVL.